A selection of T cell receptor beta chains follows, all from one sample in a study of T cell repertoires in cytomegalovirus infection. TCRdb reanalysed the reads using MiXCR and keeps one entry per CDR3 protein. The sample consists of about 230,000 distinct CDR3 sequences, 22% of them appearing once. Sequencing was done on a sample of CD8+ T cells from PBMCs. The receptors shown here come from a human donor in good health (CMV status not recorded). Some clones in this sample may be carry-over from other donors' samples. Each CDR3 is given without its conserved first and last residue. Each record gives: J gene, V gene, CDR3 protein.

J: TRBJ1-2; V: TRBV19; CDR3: ASSSQMGEDYGYT
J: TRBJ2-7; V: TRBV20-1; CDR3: SAPGLAGGQTYEQY
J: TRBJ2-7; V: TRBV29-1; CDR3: SVEDVNSYEQY
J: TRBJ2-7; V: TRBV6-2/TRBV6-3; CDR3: ASSFLGTDSYEQY
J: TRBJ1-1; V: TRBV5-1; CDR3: ASSVQQGGGTEAF
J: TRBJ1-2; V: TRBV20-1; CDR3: SARDPTPEAALTGDFYGYT
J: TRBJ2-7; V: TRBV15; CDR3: ATSSTGTDAYEQY
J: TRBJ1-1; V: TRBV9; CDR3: ASSVDSRATEAF
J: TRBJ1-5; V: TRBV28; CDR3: ASSAGEGNQPQH
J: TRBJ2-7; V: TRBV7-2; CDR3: ASSLMTNYEQY
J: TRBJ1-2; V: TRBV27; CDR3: ASSPLVTGFFFGGYT
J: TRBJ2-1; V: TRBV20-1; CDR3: SARATSVGSTYNEQF
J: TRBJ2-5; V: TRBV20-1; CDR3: SARDYSGGADETQY
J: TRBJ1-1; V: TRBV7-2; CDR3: ASSPRGQDIMNTEAF
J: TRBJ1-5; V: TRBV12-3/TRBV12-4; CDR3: ASSRRELRRDQPQH
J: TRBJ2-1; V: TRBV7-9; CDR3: ASSRDGRLGEQF
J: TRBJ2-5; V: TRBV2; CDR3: ASRLRGNQETQY
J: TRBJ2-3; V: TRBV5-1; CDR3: ASSSGTSGGDLTDTQY
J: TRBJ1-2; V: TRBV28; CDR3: ASSPSAASSYGYT
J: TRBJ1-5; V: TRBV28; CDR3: ASTHRDNQPQH